This entry is about one T cell receptor (beta chain). The data derive from a study of sequential checkpoint blockade in melanoma. The wider study: Each arm's sequence ended with maintenance nivolumab.

As for treatment: randomized to nivolumab then ipilimumab (arm A) or the reverse (arm B). Patients had received no earlier DNA-damaging chemotherapy. From thawed PBMCs, live CD3+CD8+ cells negative for CD19 and CD56 were sorted. This CDR3 spans 15 amino acids. The V segment lost 6 bases and the J segment 2 bases; nucleotides outside the gene matches: 5. Germline values: CDR1 MNHEY, CDR2 SVGAGI. TCRdb's copy holds only in-frame clones and misses some; the assay was immunoSEQ multiplex PCR. The sample consists of around 34,000 clones, approximately 86% of them appearing once. Material: CD8+ T cells sorted from blood (inferred from file names), obtained from a patient given nivolumab and ipilimumab in sequence. The rearrangement joins TRBV6-5 to TRBJ1-1, with 11 bases fitting TRBD1. The origin of this receptor is a human donor with melanoma. CDR3 loop: CASRNRTGGNTEAFF. The CDR3 DNA reads TGTGCCAGCAGGAACCGGACAGGGGGCAACACTGAAGCTTTCTTT.